These T cell receptor beta chains were read from a single sample in a study of read filtering for tumor transcriptome and immune sequencing. TCRdb reprocessed the reads with MiXCR, giving one entry per CDR3 protein. Among 90,000 or so distinct CDR3 sequences listed, around a fifth were seen once. Sequences were obtained from a population of CD138-negative cells sorted from bone marrow. These receptors were obtained from a donor aged 40 or older with multiple myeloma. CDR3s include the opening cysteine and the closing phenylalanine or tryptophan. A D gene is named only where the DNA matches it firmly. Size is stated for part of the rows, as once, few or many counts, or as a class when the clone is expanded.

>TRBV9|many|TRBJ1-4|.
TGTGCCAGCAGCGTAGGACCAGGGAGAGCAACTAATGAAAAACTGTTTTTT
CASSVGPGRATNEKLFF
>TRBV6-1|many|TRBJ1-1|.
TGTGCCAGCGGCGAGGGTGAAGCTTTCTTT
CASGEGEAFF
>TRBV6-1|many|TRBJ1-1|.
TGTGCCAGCAGGCCCTTGAGAAGCTCTGAAGCTTTCTTT
CASRPLRSSEAFF
>TRBV3-1|many|TRBJ2-3|.
TGTGCCAGCAGCCAAGATATTCGGGCCGGCGCAGATACGCAGTATTTT
CASSQDIRAGADTQYF
>TRBV5-6|many|TRBJ2-1|.
TGTGCCAGCAGCCAGGGGAGAGCAGCCTACAATGAGCAGTTCTTC
CASSQGRAAYNEQFF
>TRBV5-1|many|TRBJ2-6|.
TGCGCCAGCAGCTTTAGGGTCCCTGGGGCCAACGTCCTGACTTTC
CASSFRVPGANVLTF
>TRBV5-1|many|TRBJ2-1|TRBD2
TGCGCCAGCAGCTTGAGCGGGGGAAGTGTTTACAATGAGCAGTTCTTC
CASSLSGGSVYNEQFF
>TRBV24-1|many|TRBJ2-3|.
TGTGCCACCAGTGATACGGGATTATTGCAGTATTTT
CATSDTGLLQYF
>TRBV5-1|many|TRBJ2-1|TRBD1
TGCGCCAGCAGCTTCAGCACACAGGGGGGCTACAATGAGCAGTTCTTC
CASSFSTQGGYNEQFF
>TRBV20-1|many|TRBJ2-7|.
TGCAGTGCTGGAGGTGAAACTTCCCCCTACGAGCAGTACTTC
CSAGGETSPYEQYF
>TRBV7-2|many|TRBJ2-5|TRBD2
TGTGCCAGCAGCATGACTAGCGGTCTGGGGGAGACCCAGTACTTC
CASSMTSGLGETQYF
>TRBV28|many|TRBJ2-1|.
TGTGCCAGCAGCCCCCAGGGCGATCATGAGCAGTTCTTC
CASSPQGDHEQFF
>TRBV20-1|.|TRBJ1-5|TRBD1
TGCAGTGCTAGAATAGACAGGGGAAGCAATCAGCCCCAGCATTTT
CSARIDRGSNQPQHF
>TRBV19|once|TRBJ2-1|TRBD2
TGTGCCAGCAGTCTCTCCGGGACTAGAGAAGGTGAGCAGTTCTTC
CASSLSGTREGEQFF
>TRBV6-5|many|TRBJ2-1|TRBD2
TGTGCCAGCAGTAGGACCTTTCGGGGGGGGTTCAATGAGCAGTTCTTC
CASSRTFRGGFNEQFF
>TRBV4-1|many|TRBJ1-4|.
TGCGCCAGCAGCCAAGGTCGGGGGGCCGGTGAAAAACTGTTTTTT
CASSQGRGAGEKLFF
>TRBV7-8|.|TRBJ2-3|.
TGTGCCAGCAGCTTAAGGAGGGGGGCCTCAGATACGCAGTATTTT
CASSLRRGASDTQYF
>TRBV7-2|many|TRBJ2-1|.
TGTGCCAGCAGCTTGGGCAGGGTACGAAGTGGGCAGTTCTTC
CASSLGRVRSGQFF
>TRBV19|many|TRBJ2-7|TRBD1
TGTGCCAGTAGTATGGTAGGGACAGGGTCGCGCGAGCAGTACTTC
CASSMVGTGSREQYF
>TRBV5-1|few|TRBJ1-1|TRBD1
TGCGCCAGCAGCAAGGACAGGGGGAACACTGAAGCTTTCTTT
CASSKDRGNTEAFF
>TRBV12-3/TRBV12-4|many|TRBJ2-7|.
TGTGCCAGCAGTTTATCCTCCCTTTGGGAGCAGTACTTC
CASSLSSLWEQYF
>TRBV29-1|many|TRBJ1-2|.
TGCAGCGTTGGGCCCCGGAACTATGGCTACACCTTC
CSVGPRNYGYTF
>TRBV18|many|TRBJ2-6|TRBD1
TGTGCCAGCTCACCACCGAGGACAGGCCGGTCTGGGGCCAACGTCCTGACTTTC
CASSPPRTGRSGANVLTF
>TRBV4-1|many|TRBJ1-5|TRBD1
TGCGCCAGCAGCCAGGGACAGGGTGATCGGCCCCAGCATTTT
CASSQGQGDRPQHF
>TRBV20-1|many|TRBJ2-1|TRBD2
TGCAGTGCTAATCCTAGCGGTCCCTACAATGAGCAGTTCTTC
CSANPSGPYNEQFF
>TRBV29-1|medium-sized|TRBJ2-2|.
TGCAGCGCAAGCCGCACGGGAGACACCGGGGAGCTGTTTTTT
CSASRTGDTGELFF
>TRBV7-2|many|TRBJ2-7|.
TGTGCCAGCAGCTTTGATCACTCCGGAGAGCAGTACTTC
CASSFDHSGEQYF
>TRBV7-6|medium-sized|TRBJ2-1|TRBD1
TGTGCCAGCAGCTTCGGACAGGGACCCAATGAGCAGTTCTTC
CASSFGQGPNEQFF
>TRBV29-1|many|TRBJ2-3|.
TGCAGCGCTCTAGTTGGAGATACGCAGTATTTT
CSALVGDTQYF
>TRBV20-1|.|TRBJ2-5|TRBD2
TGCAGTGCTTTTGACGGGGGGGGTGAGACCCAGTACTTC
CSAFDGGGETQYF
>TRBV5-1|many|TRBJ1-5|TRBD1
TGCGCCAGCAGCTTGGGGGGGACAGGGGGATTTCAGCCCCAGCATTTT
CASSLGGTGGFQPQHF
>TRBV20-1|many|TRBJ1-1|.
TGCAGTGCTAGACTACGTACCGGTTTCTTGGTCACTTACCCTGAAGCTTTCTTT
CSARLRTGFLVTYPEAFF
>TRBV2|.|TRBJ1-5|.
TGTGCCAGCAGTGAAGGCAGGGCCGAAAATCAGCCCCAGCATTTT
CASSEGRAENQPQHF
>TRBV18|many|TRBJ2-2|.
TGTGCCAGCTCACCACCGAACACCGGGGAGCTGTTTTTT
CASSPPNTGELFF
>TRBV9|few|TRBJ2-5|.
TGTGCCAGCAGCGTTAACCAAGAGACCCAGTACTTC
CASSVNQETQYF
>TRBV25-1|.|TRBJ1-1|.
TGTGCCAGCAGTGAAGGGTTGGGGAAAGCGAACACTGAAGCTTTCTTT
CASSEGLGKANTEAFF
>TRBV7-9|few|TRBJ2-3|.
TGTGCCACCAAGGAGGGAACGCAGTATTTT
CATKEGTQYF
>TRBV3-1|.|TRBJ2-5|TRBD2
TGTGCCAGCAGTCTTAGCGGGGGGGGCGGAGAGACCCAGTACTTC
CASSLSGGGGETQYF
>TRBV11-2|many|TRBJ2-1|.
TGTGCCAGCAGCTTAGAGGACTACCCGGTCAACAATGAGCAGTTCTTC
CASSLEDYPVNNEQFF
>TRBV4-2|many|TRBJ1-1|TRBD1
TGTGCCAGCAGCCAAGAACGGGGGACAGGGATAATAAGTAGGGAAGCTTTCTTT
CASSQERGTGIISREAFF
>TRBV18|.|TRBJ2-7|TRBD2
TGTGCCAGCTCACCACAAGCGGGGGACACCTACGAGCAGTACTTC
CASSPQAGDTYEQYF
>TRBV6-1|.|TRBJ1-1|.
TGTGCCGTTGCCCACGAGCAGAACACTGAAGCTTTCTTT
CAVAHEQNTEAFF
>TRBV4-1|.|TRBJ1-6|.
TGCGCCAGCAGCCAAGATGAGCAGATTATCTCCTATAATTCACCCCTCCACTTT
CASSQDEQIISYNSPLHF
>TRBV5-1|.|TRBJ1-6|.
TGCGCCAGCAGCTTGGACACAGGGAATGGTTCACCCCTCCACTTT
CASSLDTGNGSPLHF
>TRBV2|.|TRBJ2-3|.
TGTGCCAGCAGTTCTCAGGGCGCCACAGATACGCAGTATTTT
CASSSQGATDTQYF
>TRBV19|.|TRBJ2-3|.
TGTGCCAGTAGTACTCGGAGGTACACAGATACGCAGTATTTT
CASSTRRYTDTQYF
>TRBV7-2|many|TRBJ1-2|TRBD1
TGTGCCAGCAGCCTGACCGGGACAGGAGTTAACTATGGCTACACCTTC
CASSLTGTGVNYGYTF
>TRBV6-1|few|TRBJ2-3|TRBD2
TGTGCCAGCAGCCGACTAGCGGGGGGGCTGGATACGCAGTATTTT
CASSRLAGGLDTQYF
>TRBV3-1|many|TRBJ2-7|TRBD2
TGTGCCAGCAGCCAAATCTCTAGCGGGGGGACTGAGGGCGAGCAGTACTTC
CASSQISSGGTEGEQYF
>TRBV6-6|many|TRBJ2-7|.
TGTGCCAGCAGTGCCGCCAGGGACACGAGCTACGAGCAGTACTTC
CASSAARDTSYEQYF
>TRBV29-1|many|TRBJ1-1|.
TGCAGCTTCACCCCGCCCGGGCGACCTAACACTGAAGCTTTCTTT
CSFTPPGRPNTEAFF
>TRBV6-5|.|TRBJ1-4|.
TGTGCCAGCAGTTACAAGGGTGGGTCGGGAAAACTGTTTTTT
CASSYKGGSGKLFF
>TRBV9|many|TRBJ2-1|.
TGTGCCAGCAGCGTAGGTTCGGGAACCTACAATGAGCAGTTCTTC
CASSVGSGTYNEQFF
>TRBV9|.|TRBJ2-1|.
TGTGCCAGCATGAGGGGCTACCTGTCCAATGAGCAGTTCTTT
CASMRGYLSNEQFF
>TRBV5-5|many|TRBJ2-7|.
TGTGCCAGCAGCTTGCTTCGGGAAACCTACGAGCAGTACTTC
CASSLLRETYEQYF